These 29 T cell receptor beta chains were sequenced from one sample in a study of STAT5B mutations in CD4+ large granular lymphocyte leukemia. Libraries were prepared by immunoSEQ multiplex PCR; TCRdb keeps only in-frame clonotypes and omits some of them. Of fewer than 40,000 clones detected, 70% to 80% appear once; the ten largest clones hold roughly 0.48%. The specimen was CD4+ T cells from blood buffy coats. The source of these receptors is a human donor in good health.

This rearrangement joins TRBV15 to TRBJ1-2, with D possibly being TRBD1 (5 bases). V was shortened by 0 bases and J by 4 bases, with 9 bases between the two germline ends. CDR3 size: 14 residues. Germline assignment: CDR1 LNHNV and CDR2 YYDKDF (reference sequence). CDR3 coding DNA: TGTGCCACCAGCAGAGATAGAGGGACCTATGGCTACACCTTC. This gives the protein CATSRDRGTYGYTF. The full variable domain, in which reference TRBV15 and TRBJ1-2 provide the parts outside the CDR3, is DAMVIQNPRYQVTQFGKPVTLSCSQTLNHNVMYWYQQKSSQAPKLLFHYYDKDFNNEADTPDNFQSRRPNTSFCFLDIRSPGLGDTAMYLCATSRDRGTYGYTFGSGTRLTVV.

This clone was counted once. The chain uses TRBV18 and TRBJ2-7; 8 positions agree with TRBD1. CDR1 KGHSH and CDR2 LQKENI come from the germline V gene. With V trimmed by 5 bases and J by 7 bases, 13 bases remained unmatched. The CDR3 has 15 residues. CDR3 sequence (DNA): TGTGCCAGCTCATCAAGACAGGGGCCCTCGGGGGAGCAGTACTTC. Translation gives CASSSRQGPSGEQYF.

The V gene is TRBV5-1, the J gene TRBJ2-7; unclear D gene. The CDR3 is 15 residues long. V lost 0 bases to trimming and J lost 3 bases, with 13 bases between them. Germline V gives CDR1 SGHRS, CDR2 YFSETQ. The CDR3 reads CASSLVRPVYYEQYF. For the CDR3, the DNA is TGCGCCAGCAGCTTGGTTCGACCGGTTTACTACGAGCAGTACTTC. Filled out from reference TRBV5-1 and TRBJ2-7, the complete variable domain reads KAGVTQTPRYLIKTRGQQVTLSCSPISGHRSVSWYQQTPGQGLQFLFEYFSETQRNKGNFPGRFSGRQFSNSRSEMNVSTLELGDSALYLCASSLVRPVYYEQYFGPGTRLTVT.

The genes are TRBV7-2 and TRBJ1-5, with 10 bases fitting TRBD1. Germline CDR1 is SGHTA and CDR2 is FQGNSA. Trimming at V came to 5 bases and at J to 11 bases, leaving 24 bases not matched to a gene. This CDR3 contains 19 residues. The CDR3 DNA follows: TGTGCCAGCAGCCGCCTTTTAGGGACAGGGGTTTCCTTCAGGGTAGCCCAGCATTTT. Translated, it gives CASSRLLGTGVSFRVAQHF.

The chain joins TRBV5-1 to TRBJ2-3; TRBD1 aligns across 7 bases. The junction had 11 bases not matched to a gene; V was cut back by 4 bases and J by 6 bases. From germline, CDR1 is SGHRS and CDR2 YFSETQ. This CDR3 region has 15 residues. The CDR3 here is CASSPLGGVSDTQYF. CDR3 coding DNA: TGCGCCAGCAGCCCCTTAGGGGGCGTATCGGATACGCAGTATTTT.

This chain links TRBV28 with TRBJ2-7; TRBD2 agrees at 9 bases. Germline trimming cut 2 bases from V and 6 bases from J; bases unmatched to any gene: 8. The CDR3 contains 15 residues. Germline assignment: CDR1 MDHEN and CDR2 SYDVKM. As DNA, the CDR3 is TGTGCCAGCAGTTTAGTGGGACTAGCCCTCAGCGAGCAGTACTTC. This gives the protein CASSLVGLALSEQYF.

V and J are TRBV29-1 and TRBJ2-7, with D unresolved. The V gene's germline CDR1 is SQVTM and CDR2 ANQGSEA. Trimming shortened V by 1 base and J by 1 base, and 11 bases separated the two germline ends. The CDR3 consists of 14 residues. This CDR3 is CSVEGLGNSYEQYF. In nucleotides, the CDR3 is TGCAGCGTTGAAGGCCTAGGGAATTCCTACGAGCAGTACTTC.

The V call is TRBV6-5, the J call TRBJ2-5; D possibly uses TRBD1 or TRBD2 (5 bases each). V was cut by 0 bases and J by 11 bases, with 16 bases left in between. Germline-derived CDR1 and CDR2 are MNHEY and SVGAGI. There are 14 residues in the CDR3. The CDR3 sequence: CASSYSHRPWEQYF. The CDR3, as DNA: TGTGCCAGCAGTTACTCTCACAGGCCTTGGGAGCAGTACTTC.

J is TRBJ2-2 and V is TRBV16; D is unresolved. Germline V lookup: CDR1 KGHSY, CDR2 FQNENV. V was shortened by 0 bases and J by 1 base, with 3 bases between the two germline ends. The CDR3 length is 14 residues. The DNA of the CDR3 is TGTGCCAGCAGCCAATCGCAGAACACCGGGGAGCTGTTTTTT. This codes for CASSQSQNTGELFF.

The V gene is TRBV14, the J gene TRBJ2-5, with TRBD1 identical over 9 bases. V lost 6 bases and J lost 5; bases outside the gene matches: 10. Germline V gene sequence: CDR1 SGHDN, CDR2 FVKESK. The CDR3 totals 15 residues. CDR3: CASSLTGGFSETQYF. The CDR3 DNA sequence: TGTGCCAGCAGTCTCACAGGGGGCTTCAGCGAGACCCAGTACTTC.

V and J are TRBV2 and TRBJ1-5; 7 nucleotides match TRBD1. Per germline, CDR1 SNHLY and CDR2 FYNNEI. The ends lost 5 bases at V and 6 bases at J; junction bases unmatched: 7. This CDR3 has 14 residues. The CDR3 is CASSSTGVGQPQHF. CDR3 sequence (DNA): TGTGCCAGCAGTAGTACAGGGGTGGGTCAGCCCCAGCATTTT.

The CDR3 sequence: CASSLLAGGPNQETQYF. In DNA, the CDR3 is TGTGCCAGTAGTTTACTAGCGGGGGGGCCTAACCAAGAGACCCAGTACTTC. The chain couples TRBV19 to TRBJ2-5; TRBD2 matches at 13 bases. V trimming: 5 bases; J trimming: 0 bases; junction bases outside the gene matches: 6. Germline V gene sequence: CDR1 LNHDA, CDR2 SQIVND (reference sequence). The CDR3 is 17 residues long.

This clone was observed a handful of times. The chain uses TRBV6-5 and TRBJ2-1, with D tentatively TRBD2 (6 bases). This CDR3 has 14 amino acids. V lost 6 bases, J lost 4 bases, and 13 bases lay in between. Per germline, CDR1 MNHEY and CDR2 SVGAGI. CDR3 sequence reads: CASRELALYNEQFF. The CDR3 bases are TGTGCCAGCAGGGAACTAGCTCTTTACAATGAGCAGTTCTTC.

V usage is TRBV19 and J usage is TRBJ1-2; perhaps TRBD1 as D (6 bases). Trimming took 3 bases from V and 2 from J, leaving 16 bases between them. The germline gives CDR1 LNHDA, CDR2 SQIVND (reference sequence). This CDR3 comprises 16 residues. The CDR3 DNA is TGTGCCAGTAGTATCGGGGGGCCTCAAATAAACTATGGCTACACCTTC. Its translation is CASSIGGPQINYGYTF.

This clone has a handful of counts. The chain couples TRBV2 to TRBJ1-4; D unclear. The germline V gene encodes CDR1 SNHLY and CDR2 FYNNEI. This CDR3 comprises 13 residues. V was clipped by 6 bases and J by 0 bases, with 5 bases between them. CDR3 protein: CASRASTNEKLFF. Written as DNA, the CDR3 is TGTGCCAGCAGGGCATCAACTAATGAAAAACTGTTTTTT.

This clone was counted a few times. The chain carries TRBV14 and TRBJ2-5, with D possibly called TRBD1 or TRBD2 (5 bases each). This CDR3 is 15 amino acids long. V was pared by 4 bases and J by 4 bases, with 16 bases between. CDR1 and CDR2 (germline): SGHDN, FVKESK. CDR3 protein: CASSRAGTRGETQYF. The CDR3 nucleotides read TGTGCCAGCAGCCGAGCCGGGACCCGGGGAGAGACCCAGTACTTC.

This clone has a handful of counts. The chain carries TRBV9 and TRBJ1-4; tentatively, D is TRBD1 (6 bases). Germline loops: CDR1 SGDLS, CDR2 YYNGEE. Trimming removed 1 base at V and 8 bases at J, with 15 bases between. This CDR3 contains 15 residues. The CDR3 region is CASSVLGGETEKLFF. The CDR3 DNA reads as TGTGCCAGCAGCGTACTCGGGGGCGAGACGGAAAAACTGTTTTTT.

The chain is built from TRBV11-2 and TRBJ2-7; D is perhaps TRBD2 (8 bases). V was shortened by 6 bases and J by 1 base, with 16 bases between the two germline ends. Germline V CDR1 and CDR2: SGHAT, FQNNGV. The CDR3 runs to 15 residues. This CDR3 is CASSWTGGGSYEQYF. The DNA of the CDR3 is TGTGCCAGCAGTTGGACAGGCGGGGGGTCCTACGAGCAGTACTTC.

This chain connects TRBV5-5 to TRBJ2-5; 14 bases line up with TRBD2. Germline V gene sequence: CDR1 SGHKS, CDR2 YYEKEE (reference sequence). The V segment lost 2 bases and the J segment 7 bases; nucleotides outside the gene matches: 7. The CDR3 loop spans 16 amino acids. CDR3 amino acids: CASSFGTSGGQRTQYF. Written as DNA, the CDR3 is TGTGCCAGCAGCTTCGGGACTAGCGGGGGCCAACGGACCCAGTACTTC. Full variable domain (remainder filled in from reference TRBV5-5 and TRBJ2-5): DAGVTQSPTHLIKTRGQQVTLRCSPISGHKSVSWYQQVLGQGPQFIFQYYEKEERGRGNFPDRFSARQFPNYSSELNVNALLLGDSALYLCASSFGTSGGQRTQYFGPGTRLLVL.

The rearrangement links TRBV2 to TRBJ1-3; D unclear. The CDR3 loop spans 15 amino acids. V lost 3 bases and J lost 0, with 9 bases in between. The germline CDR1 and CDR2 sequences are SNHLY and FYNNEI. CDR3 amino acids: CASSERSYSGNTIYF. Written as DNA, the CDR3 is TGTGCCAGCAGTGAGCGTAGTTACTCTGGAAACACCATATATTTT.

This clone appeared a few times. The CDR3 DNA reads TGTGCCAGCACCGGGACAGCCGATCCCCAGCATTTT. Residues: CASTGTADPQHF. The rearrangement links TRBV28 to TRBJ1-5; 7 bases fit TRBD1. Germline CDR1 reads MDHEN; CDR2 reads SYDVKM. The CDR3 extends over 12 amino acids. After removal of 7 bases from V and 10 bases from J, the junction contained 7 bases not matched to a gene.

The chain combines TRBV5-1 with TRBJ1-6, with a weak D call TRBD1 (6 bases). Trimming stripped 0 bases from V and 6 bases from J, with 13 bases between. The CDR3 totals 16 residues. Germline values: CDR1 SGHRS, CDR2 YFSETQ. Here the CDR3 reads CASSLEQGRPNSPLHF. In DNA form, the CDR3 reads TGCGCCAGCAGCTTGGAGCAGGGGCGACCTAATTCACCCCTCCACTTT.

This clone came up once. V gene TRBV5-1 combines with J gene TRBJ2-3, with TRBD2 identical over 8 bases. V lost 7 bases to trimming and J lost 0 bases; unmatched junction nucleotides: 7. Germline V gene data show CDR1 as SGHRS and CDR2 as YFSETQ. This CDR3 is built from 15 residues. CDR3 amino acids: CASSWAGGSTDTQYF. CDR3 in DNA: TGCGCCAGCTCCTGGGCGGGGGGAAGCACAGATACGCAGTATTTT.

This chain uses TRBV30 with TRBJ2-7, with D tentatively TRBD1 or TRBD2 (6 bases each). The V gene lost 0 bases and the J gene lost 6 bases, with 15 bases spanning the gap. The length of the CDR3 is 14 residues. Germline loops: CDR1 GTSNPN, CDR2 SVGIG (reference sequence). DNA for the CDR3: TGTGCCTGGAGTGTATTGCCGGGGGCGGGCGAGCAGTACTTC. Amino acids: CAWSVLPGAGEQYF. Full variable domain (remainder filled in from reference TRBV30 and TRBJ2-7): SQTIHQWPATLVQPVGSPLSLECTVEGTSNPNLYWYRQAAGRGLQLLFYSVGIGQISSEVPQNLSASRPQDRQFILSSKKLLLSDSGFYLCAWSVLPGAGEQYFGPGTRLTVT.

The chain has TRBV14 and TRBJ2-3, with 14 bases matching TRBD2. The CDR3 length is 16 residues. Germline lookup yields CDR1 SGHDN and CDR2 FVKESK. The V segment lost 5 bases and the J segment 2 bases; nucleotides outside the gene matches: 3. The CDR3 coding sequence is TGTGCCAGCAGCGGACTAGCGGGGGGAATCACAGATACGCAGTATTTT. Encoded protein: CASSGLAGGITDTQYF.

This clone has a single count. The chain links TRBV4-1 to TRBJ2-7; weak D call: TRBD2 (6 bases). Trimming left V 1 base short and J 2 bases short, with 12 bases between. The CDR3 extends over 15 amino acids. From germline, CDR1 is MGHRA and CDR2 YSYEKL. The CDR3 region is CASSQGRAGPYEQYF. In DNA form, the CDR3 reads TGCGCCAGCAGCCAAGGGAGGGCAGGGCCCTACGAGCAGTACTTC.

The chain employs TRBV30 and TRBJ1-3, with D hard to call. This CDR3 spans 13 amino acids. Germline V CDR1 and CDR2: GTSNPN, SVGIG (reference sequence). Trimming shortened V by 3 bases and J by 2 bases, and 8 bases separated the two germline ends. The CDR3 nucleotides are TGTGCCTGGAGCGCTCCAGCTGGAAACACCATATATTTT. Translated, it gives CAWSAPAGNTIYF.

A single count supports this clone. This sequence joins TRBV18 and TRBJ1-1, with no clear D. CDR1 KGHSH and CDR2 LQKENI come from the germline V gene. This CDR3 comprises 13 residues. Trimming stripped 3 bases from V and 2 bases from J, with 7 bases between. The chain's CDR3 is CASSPSSNTEAFF. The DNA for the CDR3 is TGTGCCAGCTCACCGAGCAGTAACACTGAAGCTTTCTTT.

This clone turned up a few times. CDR3 DNA: TGTGCCAGCAGCGTAGCTGTGGCAGGGGTGTTTTCGCAGTTCTTC. As protein: CASSVAVAGVFSQFF. The chain combines TRBV9 with TRBJ2-1, with TRBD1 as a possible D gene (6 bases). This CDR3 is built from 15 residues. V was pared by 0 bases and J by 12 bases, with 19 bases between. Germline V gene sequence: CDR1 SGDLS, CDR2 YYNGEE.